This T cell receptor (beta chain) appears in the sequencing data of a study of a mutant IDH1 vaccine in newly diagnosed glioma. For the study at large: Patients in the study were vaccinated eight times, receiving shots in weeks 1, 3, 5, 7, 11, 15, 19 and 23. Vaccination started 4-6 weeks after radiotherapy alone, or with temozolomide cycles. Those enrolled had earlier been treated with radiotherapy, temozolomide, or both, mostly both. Study-wide results and caveats: Vaccine-induced immune responses were detected in roughly 93% of patients.

TCRdb keeps only in-frame clones here, not all; method: immunoSEQ multiplex PCR. The top ten clones hold roughly 6.2% of a sample with roughly 60,000 clones, about 80% of them seen once. V lost 4 bases and J lost 2, with 8 bases in between. The CDR3 sequence is 13 residues long. Germline V lookup: CDR1 LNHDA, CDR2 SQIVND (reference sequence). This clone occurred once. The antigen remains undetermined. The time point: week 23, last vaccination. The investigators gave 300 ug of mutant IDH1 20-mer peptide in each vaccine dose, together with topical imiquimod. The clonotype was recovered from a man aged 40-50 years with glioma. The V and J genes are TRBV19 and TRBJ1-2, with D unclear. The sample in question was PBMCs, obtained from a glioma patient whose treatment included an IDH1 peptide vaccine. CDR3 coding DNA: TGTGCCAGTAGTAGAGACGGGAACTATGGCTACACCTTC. Translating it yields CASSRDGNYGYTF.